What follows are 23 T cell receptor beta chains derived from one specimen sequenced in a study of T cells of healthy individuals. From the 5' RACE reads, TCRdb called clonotypes with MiXCR, one entry per CDR3 protein. Among under 70,000 distinct CDR3 sequences, roughly 14% were seen once, and the ten largest hold 15% to 20%. All receptors derive from a human donor in good health.

As for this clonotype: The junction differs from germline at one of its ends, possibly a read error. This chain connects TRBV7-1 to TRBJ1-1, with 8 bases fitting TRBD1. TRBV7-1 is an ORF, with its function uncertain. CDR3 length equals 16 residues. CDR3 in amino acids: CASRSEPRQGRTEAFF. DNA for the CDR3: TGTGCCAGCAGATCAGAGCCTAGACAGGGGCGGACTGAAGCTTTCTTT.

This clonotype was detected a few times. Germline and junction disagree at one end, which may indicate a read error. The chain combines TRBV7-2 with TRBJ1-6; tentatively, D is TRBD1 (5 bases). The CDR3 runs 17 residues. The germline gives CDR1 SGHTA, CDR2 FQGNSA. The CDR3, as DNA: TGTGCCAGCAGTTTAGGCAGGGCCAGCTCCTATAATTCACCCCTCCACTTT. This translates into CASSLGRASSYNSPLHF.

This clonotype was found a few times. V and J are TRBV6-2 or TRBV6-3 and TRBJ2-2; possibly TRBD2 for D (6 bases). CDR3 size: 16 residues. V dropped 4 bases and J dropped 1 base, with 13 bases sitting between them. From germline, CDR1 is MNHEY and CDR2 SVGEGT. Here the CDR3 reads CASSFDGLRNTGELFF. The CDR3, as DNA: TGTGCCAGCAGTTTCGACGGACTACGGAACACCGGGGAGCTGTTTTTT.

This clonotype was seen many times. This rearrangement joins TRBV6-5 to TRBJ1-6, with D possibly TRBD1 on 6 matching bases. The germline V and J ends were trimmed by 6 bases and 2 bases, with 11 bases remaining between them. This CDR3 region has 15 residues. CDR1 MNHEY and CDR2 SVGAGI come from the germline V gene. Here the CDR3 reads CASREQGPYNSPLHF. CDR3 DNA sequence: TGTGCCAGCAGGGAACAGGGCCCCTATAATTCACCCCTCCACTTT.

This clonotype was detected ten times or more. V usage is TRBV6-6 and J usage is TRBJ2-6; 12 nucleotides line up with TRBD2. Germline CDR1 MNHNY, CDR2 SVGAGI (reference sequence). The CDR3 sequence is 18 residues long. V dropped 5 bases and J dropped 2; count of bases not matched to a gene: 7. The DNA for the CDR3 is TGTGCCAGCAGTCCCGGACTAGCGGGATCCCCTGGGGCCAACGTCCTGACTTTC. This codes for CASSPGLAGSPGANVLTF.

In this sample, this clonotype turned up many times. The chain joins TRBV20-1 to TRBJ2-7; D possibly corresponds to TRBD2 (5 bases). CDR1 DFQATT and CDR2 SNEGSKA come from the germline V gene (reference sequence). The ends were cut back, 0 bases at V and 0 bases at J, with 18 bases in the middle. The CDR3 consists of 17 residues. CDR3: CSARDRPPQRSSYEQYF. The CDR3 DNA sequence: TGCAGTGCTAGAGATCGGCCACCCCAGCGGAGCTCCTACGAGCAGTACTTC.

The rearrangement joins TRBV12-3 or TRBV12-4 to TRBJ1-1; D remains ambiguous. The CDR3 covers 13 residues. Trimming stripped 5 bases from V and 1 base from J, with 8 bases between. CDR3 residues: CASSLSANTEAFF. CDR3 nucleotide sequence: TGTGCCAGCAGTCTGTCAGCGAACACTGAAGCTTTCTTT.

This clonotype was found many times. The V and J genes are TRBV11-1 and TRBJ1-1; D ambiguous. The CDR3 has 11 residues. Trimming cost V 1 base and J 12 bases, with 9 bases left between them. Germline loops: CDR1 SGHAT, CDR2 FQDESV (reference sequence). The CDR3 DNA sequence: TGTGCCAGCAGCTTAGGCCCGGCAACTTTCTTT. Translated: CASSLGPATFF. The entire variable domain, with the rest obtained from reference TRBV11-1 and TRBJ1-1, is as follows: EAEVAQSPRYKITEKSQAVAFWCDPISGHATLYWYRQILGQGPELLVQFQDESVVDDSQLPKDRFSAERLKGVDSTLKIQPAELGDSAMYLCASSLGPATFFGQGTRLTVV.

This sequence joins TRBV21-1 and TRBJ1-5; whether TRBD1, the table's D call, matches the DNA was not checked. TRBV21-1 counts as a pseudogene. CDR3 size: 18 residues. CDR3 DNA: TGTGCCAGCAGCAATGCCTCTGGGACAGCAGTCCAAAATCAGCCCCAGCATTTT. This codes for CASSNASGTAVQNQPQHF.

This sequence joins TRBV11-2 and TRBJ2-1; possible D gene TRBD2, 6 bases. The CDR3 consists of 13 residues. The V end was cut by 5 bases, the J end by 4 bases, with 9 bases between. Germline V gene lookup returns CDR1 SGHAT and CDR2 FQNNGV. CDR3: CASSPGGYNEQFF. As DNA, the CDR3 is TGTGCCAGCAGCCCCGGGGGATACAATGAGCAGTTCTTC.

The chain recombines TRBV6-5 with TRBJ1-5; the match to TRBD1 covers 9 bases. Germline-derived CDR1 and CDR2 are MNHEY and SVGAGI. The CDR3 has 13 amino acids. Trimming removed 6 bases from V and 9 bases from J; junction bases left unmatched: 6. The CDR3, as DNA: TGTGCCAGCAGACGGGACAGGGCTCGGCCCCAGCATTTT. The encoded protein is CASRRDRARPQHF.

This chain uses TRBV5-1 with TRBJ2-3; a weak D match, TRBD2 (5 bases). The CDR3 is 16 amino acids. Trimming removed 4 bases from V and 0 bases from J, with 15 bases in between. Germline CDR1 reads SGHRS; CDR2 reads YFSETQ. CDR3: CASSPLGQRSTDTQYF. The CDR3 DNA is TGCGCCAGCAGCCCTCTCGGCCAGCGGAGCACAGATACGCAGTATTTT.

This clonotype showed up many times. The rearrangement uses TRBV25-1 and TRBJ2-2; D gene uncertain. From germline, CDR1 is MGHDK and CDR2 SYGVNS. V lost 5 bases, J lost 6 bases, and 4 bases lay in between. This CDR3 is 11 amino acids long. The CDR3 DNA follows: TGTGCCAGCAGTCTCGCCGGGGAGCTGTTTTTT. Translating it yields CASSLAGELFF. Using reference TRBV25-1 and TRBJ2-2 for the parts outside the CDR3, the full variable domain is EADIYQTPRYLVIGTGKKITLECSQTMGHDKMYWYQQDPGMELHLIHYSYGVNSTEKGDLSSESTVSRIRTEHFPLTLESARPSHTSQYLCASSLAGELFFGEGSRLTVL.

This clonotype was seen ten or more times. The V and J genes are TRBV20-1 and TRBJ2-7; TRBD1 matches at 10 bases. The germline gives CDR1 DFQATT, CDR2 SNEGSKA (reference sequence). The V gene end was trimmed by 5 bases and the J gene end by 6 bases; junction bases not matched to a gene: 7. CDR3 length: 13 residues. In DNA form, the CDR3 reads TGCAGTGCTCGTCGGGACAGGGGTCGCGAGCAGTACTTC. Translation gives CSARRDRGREQYF.

Turning to this clonotype: Its ends do not fully match the called genes, so a read error is possible. The chain recombines TRBV12-3 or TRBV12-4 with TRBJ2-3; no definite D call. The CDR3 consists of 12 residues. The CDR3 spells CASTNPPDTQNF. For the CDR3, the DNA is TGTGCCAGCACCAATCCCCCAGATACGCAGAATTTT.

This clonotype was seen at least ten times. The rearrangement links TRBV9 to TRBJ1-6; no reliable D call. The CDR3 spans 14 residues. CDR1 is SGDLS, CDR2 YYNGEE, per germline. V lost 4 bases to trimming and J lost 7 bases, with 12 bases between them. The CDR3 nucleotides read TGTGCCAGCAGCACGGACGCCCAGAATTCACCCCTCCACTTT. It specifies CASSTDAQNSPLHF.

This clonotype appeared a few times. The rearrangement joins TRBV7-9 to TRBJ2-1; 8 bases are a match to TRBD1. The CDR3 is 14 residues long. Germline values: CDR1 SEHNR, CDR2 FQNEAQ (reference sequence). With V trimmed by 4 bases and J by 5 bases, 4 bases remained unmatched. The CDR3 nucleotides read TGTGCCAGCAGCTCAGCGACAGGGGACAATGAGCAGTTCTTC. Amino acid sequence: CASSSATGDNEQFF.

This clonotype appeared many times. The chain has TRBV12-5 and TRBJ1-2; weak D call: TRBD1 (5 bases). This CDR3 contains 14 residues. Germline values: CDR1 LGHNT, CDR2 FRNRAP. V was cut by 5 bases and J by 3 bases, with 13 bases left in between. CDR3 nucleotide sequence: TGTGCTAGTGGTGATCGACAGAGACACTATGGCTACACCTTC. Protein product: CASGDRQRHYGYTF.

This clonotype was detected only a few times. In DNA form, the CDR3 reads TGTGCCACCAGTATAGCAGACTTGGGGGATACGCAGTATTTT. This sequence encodes CATSIADLGDTQYF. The J gene is TRBJ2-3, the V gene TRBV19; D remains unclear. The CDR3 consists of 14 residues. The germline gives CDR1 LNHDA, CDR2 SQIVND (reference sequence). Trimming shortened V by 10 bases and J by 6 bases, and 20 bases separated the two germline ends.

This clonotype was counted many times. This chain uses TRBV20-1 with TRBJ2-1; 10 bases agree with TRBD1. Trimming took 1 base from V and 8 from J; bases not matched to a gene: 11. The germline CDR1 and CDR2 sequences are DFQATT and SNEGSKA (reference sequence). The CDR3 contains 16 residues. In DNA form, the CDR3 reads TGCAGTGCTAGAGCCCAACGGACAGGGGGTGGGTATGAGCAGTTCTTC. It translates to CSARAQRTGGGYEQFF.

This clonotype showed up many times. The CDR3 protein is CASTGTRNSPLHF. As DNA, the CDR3 is TGTGCCAGCACCGGGACGAGGAATTCACCCCTCCACTTT. This sequence joins TRBV14 and TRBJ1-6; D may be TRBD1 (5 bases). This CDR3 contains 13 residues. V was shortened by 7 bases and J by 7 bases, with 11 bases between the two germline ends. From germline, CDR1 is SGHDN and CDR2 FVKESK. Variable domain in full (rest from reference TRBV14 and TRBJ1-6): EAGVTQFPSHSVIEKGQTVTLRCDPISGHDNLYWYRRVMGKEIKFLLHFVKESKQDESGMPNNRFLAERTGGTYSTLKVQPAELEDSGVYFCASTGTRNSPLHFGNGTRLTVT.

The V and J genes are TRBV5-1 and TRBJ2-5; D is unclear. The V end lost 0 bases, the J end lost 5 bases, and 8 bases lay between the germline ends. In germline, CDR1 is SGHRS, CDR2 YFSETQ. This CDR3 comprises 13 residues. CDR3 region: CASSLVVRETQYF. DNA of the CDR3: TGCGCCAGCAGCTTGGTGGTGCGGGAGACCCAGTACTTC.

This clonotype was detected only a few times. The chain is built from TRBV4-1 and TRBJ2-5; TRBD1 aligns across 8 bases. This CDR3 region has 14 residues. CDR1 is MGHRA, CDR2 YSYEKL, per germline. V lost 4 bases and J lost 2; bases outside the gene matches: 3. The CDR3: CASSPTGVQETQYF. The CDR3 region has the DNA TGCGCCAGCAGCCCGACAGGGGTGCAAGAGACCCAGTACTTC.